The 20 T cell receptor beta chains given below trace back to one sample, sequenced in a study of OX40 agonist ivuxolimab in advanced cancers. Profiled with immunoSEQ multiplex PCR; TCRdb holds only in-frame clones, not every one. Among some 70,000 clones listed, about nine tenths were seen once. This specimen consisted of CD4+ or CD8+ T cells sorted from blood, obtained in a trial of the OX40 agonist ivuxolimab. These TCRs come from an adult with an advanced solid tumor such as melanoma, head and neck, liver or kidney cancer.

This chain links TRBV18 with TRBJ1-4; TRBD1 might be the D (5 bases). This CDR3 comprises 16 residues. Germline values: CDR1 KGHSH, CDR2 LQKENI. V was pared by 2 bases and J by 0 bases, with 10 bases between. DNA of the CDR3: TGTGCCAGCTCACCAGTACAGGAACCAACTAATGAAAAACTGTTTTTT. This translates into CASSPVQEPTNEKLFF.

The chain employs TRBV10-3 and TRBJ1-2; weak D call: TRBD1 (6 bases). This CDR3 comprises 16 residues. V was trimmed by 4 bases and J by 1 base, leaving 16 bases between them. Germline V CDR1 and CDR2: ENHRY, SYGVKD. CDR3 nucleotide sequence: TGTGCCATCAGTGCCTCTGGGGCAGGGGTTAACTATGGCTACACCTTC. Its translation: CAISASGAGVNYGYTF.

The chain is built from TRBV4-3 and TRBJ2-1, with D unclear. CDR1 and CDR2 from the germline V gene are LGHNA and YSLEER. Trimming stripped 0 bases from V and 3 bases from J, with 9 bases between. The CDR3 length is 15 residues. The CDR3 DNA reads TGCGCCAGCAGCCAAGATCGGGCAGACTACAATGAGCAGTTCTTC. Translating it yields CASSQDRADYNEQFF.

This clone was seen just once. The chain joins TRBV18 to TRBJ2-3; TRBD2 might be the D (5 bases). The CDR3 length is 14 residues. V shed 8 bases and J shed 2 bases, with 14 bases lying between them. In germline, CDR1 is KGHSH, CDR2 LQKENI. The chain's CDR3 is CASLGLGVTDTQYF. The CDR3, as DNA: TGTGCCAGCCTGGGCCTCGGGGTCACAGATACGCAGTATTTT.

The chain couples TRBV28 to TRBJ2-7; D is ambiguous. Looked up from germline, CDR1 is MDHEN and CDR2 is SYDVKM. This CDR3 comprises 13 residues. Deletions cut 9 bases from V and 6 bases from J, with 18 bases between. CDR3 amino acids: CASKDPDRFEQYF. The CDR3, as DNA: TGTGCCAGTAAGGACCCCGACCGCTTCGAGCAGTACTTC. Full variable domain (missing parts from reference TRBV28 and TRBJ2-7): DVKVTQSSRYLVKRTGEKVFLECVQDMDHENMFWYRQDPGLGLRLIYFSYDVKMKEKGDIPEGYSVSREKKERFSLILESASTNQTSMYLCASKDPDRFEQYFGPGTRLTVT.

This chain connects TRBV2 to TRBJ2-2; tentatively, D is TRBD2 (7 bases). Germline V gene data show CDR1 as SNHLY and CDR2 as FYNNEI. The V gene lost 7 bases and the J gene lost 6 bases, with 18 bases spanning the gap. The CDR3 is 15 amino acids. Written as DNA, the CDR3 is TGTGCCAGCAAAGCCCGGGGGGCGGATCCCGGGGAGCTGTTTTTT. As protein: CASKARGADPGELFF.

This clone was recorded only once. J is TRBJ1-2 and V is TRBV5-1; TRBD1 matches at 9 bases. Unmatched junction bases numbered 6, after V lost 4 bases and J lost 8 bases. Looked up from germline, CDR1 is SGHRS and CDR2 is YFSETQ. The CDR3 length is 13 residues. Written as DNA, the CDR3 is TGCGCCAGCAGCCTGGACAGGGGAACCGGCTACACCTTC. It translates to CASSLDRGTGYTF. The full variable domain, completed using reference TRBV5-1 and TRBJ1-2, is KAGVTQTPRYLIKTRGQQVTLSCSPISGHRSVSWYQQTPGQGLQFLFEYFSETQRNKGNFPGRFSGRQFSNSRSEMNVSTLELGDSALYLCASSLDRGTGYTFGSGTRLTVV.

The chain uses TRBV7-3 and TRBJ1-5; D call uncertain. The V end lost 2 bases, the J end lost 6 bases, and 8 bases lay between the germline ends. The CDR3 totals 13 residues. Germline V lookup: CDR1 SGHTA, CDR2 FQGTGA. The CDR3 sequence: CASSLYEGQPQHF. CDR3 DNA sequence: TGTGCCAGCAGCTTATATGAGGGTCAGCCCCAGCATTTT. Using reference TRBV7-3 and TRBJ1-5 for the parts outside the CDR3, the full variable domain is GAGVSQTPSNKVTEKGKYVELRCDPISGHTALYWYRQSLGQGPEFLIYFQGTGAADDSGLPNDRFFAVRPEGSVSTLKIQRTERGDSAVYLCASSLYEGQPQHFGDGTRLSIL.

The chain employs TRBV30 and TRBJ2-7, with D possibly TRBD1 on 6 matching bases. CDR1 GTSNPN and CDR2 SVGIG come from the germline V gene (reference sequence). There are 13 residues in the CDR3. Trimming took 2 bases from V and 1 from J, leaving 9 bases between them. This CDR3 reads CAWSLGGSYEQYF. The CDR3 DNA is TGTGCCTGGAGTTTAGGGGGATCCTACGAGCAGTACTTC. The complete variable domain, with remaining parts taken from reference TRBV30 and TRBJ2-7, reads SQTIHQWPATLVQPVGSPLSLECTVEGTSNPNLYWYRQAAGRGLQLLFYSVGIGQISSEVPQNLSASRPQDRQFILSSKKLLLSDSGFYLCAWSLGGSYEQYFGPGTRLTVT.

The chain combines TRBV5-1 with TRBJ2-3; unclear D gene. Germline lookup yields CDR1 SGHRS and CDR2 YFSETQ. V lost 0 bases to trimming and J lost 6 bases, with 11 bases between them. The CDR3 length is 14 residues. The CDR3 region is CASSLGSSADTQYF. Written as DNA, the CDR3 is TGCGCCAGCAGCTTGGGGTCATCAGCCGATACGCAGTATTTT. Looking up the rest from reference TRBV5-1 and TRBJ2-3 gives the full variable domain: KAGVTQTPRYLIKTRGQQVTLSCSPISGHRSVSWYQQTPGQGLQFLFEYFSETQRNKGNFPGRFSGRQFSNSRSEMNVSTLELGDSALYLCASSLGSSADTQYFGPGTRLTVL.

The chain is built from TRBV5-3 and TRBJ2-3; 9 positions match TRBD1. TRBV5-3 carries the ORF label, with uncertain function. Trimming removed 1 base from V and 2 bases from J; junction bases left unmatched: 8. This CDR3 is 17 amino acids long. CDR3 DNA: TGTGCCAGAAGCTTGTCTAGGGGACAGGGAGACACAGATACGCAGTATTTT. Its protein product is CARSLSRGQGDTDTQYF.

The chain links TRBV2 to TRBJ2-5; 11 bases agree with TRBD2. V was clipped by 7 bases and J by 12 bases; unmatched bases: 7. Germline-derived CDR1 and CDR2 are SNHLY and FYNNEI. The CDR3 totals 12 residues. The CDR3 nucleotides are TGTGCCAGCACCCTAGCGGGGGGCTTCAAGTACTTC. Protein sequence: CASTLAGGFKYF.

V is TRBV28 and J is TRBJ2-4; 10 bases are shared with TRBD1. The CDR3 runs to 14 residues. Germline V gene data show CDR1 as MDHEN and CDR2 as SYDVKM. Unmatched junction bases numbered 1, after V lost 2 bases and J lost 6 bases. CDR3 DNA sequence: TGTGCCAGCAGTTTAGGACAGGGGGGAAACATTCAGTACTTC. Its protein product is CASSLGQGGNIQYF. The variable domain in full, completed from reference TRBV28 and TRBJ2-4, reads DVKVTQSSRYLVKRTGEKVFLECVQDMDHENMFWYRQDPGLGLRLIYFSYDVKMKEKGDIPEGYSVSREKKERFSLILESASTNQTSMYLCASSLGQGGNIQYFGAGTRLSVL.

This clone was observed many times. CDR3 protein: CASSFSGMSSYNEQFF. The CDR3 DNA follows: TGTGCCAGCAGCTTCTCAGGAATGAGCTCCTACAATGAGCAGTTCTTC. V and J are TRBV7-2 and TRBJ2-1; D gene ambiguous. The CDR3 is 16 residues long. CDR1 and CDR2 from the germline V gene are SGHTA and FQGNSA. V was shortened by 3 bases and J by 0 bases, with 12 bases between the two germline ends.

This clone occurred once. The chain combines TRBV5-6 with TRBJ1-2, with D tentatively TRBD1 (5 bases). Per germline, CDR1 SGHDT and CDR2 YYEEEE. The CDR3 loop spans 13 amino acids. V lost 5 bases and J 1 base, leaving 9 bases between the germline ends. CDR3 nucleotide sequence: TGTGCCAGCAGACGACAGATTAACTATGGCTACACCTTC. Amino acid sequence: CASRRQINYGYTF.

In its sample, this clone was seen a few times. V gene TRBV10-3 combines with J gene TRBJ2-3; TRBD2 is a possible D gene (6 bases). The V end lost 3 bases, the J end lost 6 bases, and 16 bases lay between the germline ends. Germline V gene data show CDR1 as ENHRY and CDR2 as SYGVKD. CDR3 length equals 15 residues. The CDR3 DNA follows: TGTGCCATCAGTGATAATTGGGGAGGTGACGATACGCAGTATTTT. Protein product: CAISDNWGGDDTQYF.

In DNA, the CDR3 is TGTGCCAGCAGAGACTTTGCGTGGACAGGGGATAATTCACCCCTCCACTTT. Translated: CASRDFAWTGDNSPLHF. The V gene is TRBV27, the J gene TRBJ1-6, with 9 bases lining up with TRBD1. The CDR3 covers 17 residues. Germline V gene lookup returns CDR1 MNHEY and CDR2 SMNVEV (reference sequence). Trimming cost V 6 bases and J 5 bases; bases outside gene matches: 11.

The chain joins TRBV2 to TRBJ2-3, with a tentative D call TRBD1 (5 bases). CDR1 SNHLY and CDR2 FYNNEI come from the germline V gene. Trimming took 5 bases from V and 5 from J, leaving 8 bases between them. The CDR3 has 12 amino acids. DNA of the CDR3: TGTGCCAGCAGTAGAGGACAAGATACGCAGTATTTT. Residues: CASSRGQDTQYF.

The gene calls are TRBV30 and TRBJ2-3; 8 nucleotides line up with TRBD2. In germline, CDR1 is GTSNPN, CDR2 SVGIG (reference sequence). This CDR3 has 17 residues. The junction had 16 bases not matched to a gene; V was cut back by 5 bases and J by 3 bases. CDR3 nucleotides: TGTGCCTGGGGGACTGGACTAGCCGGGGCCGGGACAGATACGCAGTATTTT. It translates to CAWGTGLAGAGTDTQYF. Looking up the rest from reference TRBV30 and TRBJ2-3 gives the full variable domain: SQTIHQWPATLVQPVGSPLSLECTVEGTSNPNLYWYRQAAGRGLQLLFYSVGIGQISSEVPQNLSASRPQDRQFILSSKKLLLSDSGFYLCAWGTGLAGAGTDTQYFGPGTRLTVL.

The chain carries TRBV9 and TRBJ2-1, with 11 bases aligning to TRBD2. V shed 2 bases, J shed 2 bases, and the junction held 3 bases outside the gene matches. Germline lookup yields CDR1 SGDLS and CDR2 YYNGEE. This CDR3 has 16 residues. This CDR3 reads CASSVVTSGAYNEQFF. The CDR3 coding sequence is TGTGCCAGCAGCGTTGTGACTAGCGGGGCCTACAATGAGCAGTTCTTC. The variable domain in full, with the rest retrieved from reference TRBV9 and TRBJ2-1, is DSGVTQTPKHLITATGQRVTLRCSPRSGDLSVYWYQQSLDQGLQFLIQYYNGEERAKGNILERFSAQQFPDLHSELNLSSLELGDSALYFCASSVVTSGAYNEQFFGPGTRLTVL.